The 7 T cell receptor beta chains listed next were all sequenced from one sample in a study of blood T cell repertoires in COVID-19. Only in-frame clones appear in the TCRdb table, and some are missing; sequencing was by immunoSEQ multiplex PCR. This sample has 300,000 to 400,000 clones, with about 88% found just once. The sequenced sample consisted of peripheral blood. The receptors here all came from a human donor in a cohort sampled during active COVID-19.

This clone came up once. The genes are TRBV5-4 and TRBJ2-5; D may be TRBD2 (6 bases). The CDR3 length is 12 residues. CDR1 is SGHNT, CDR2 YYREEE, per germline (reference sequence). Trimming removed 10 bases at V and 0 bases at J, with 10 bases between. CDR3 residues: CAAGGDQETQYF. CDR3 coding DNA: TGTGCCGCGGGCGGGGACCAAGAGACCCAGTACTTC.

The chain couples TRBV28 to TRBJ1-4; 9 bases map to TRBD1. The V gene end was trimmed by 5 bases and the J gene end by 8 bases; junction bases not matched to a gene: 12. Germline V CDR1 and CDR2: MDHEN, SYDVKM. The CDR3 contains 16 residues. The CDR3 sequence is CASSVALVGTGEKLFF. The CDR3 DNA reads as TGTGCCAGCAGTGTGGCCCTCGTGGGGACAGGGGAAAAACTGTTTTTT.

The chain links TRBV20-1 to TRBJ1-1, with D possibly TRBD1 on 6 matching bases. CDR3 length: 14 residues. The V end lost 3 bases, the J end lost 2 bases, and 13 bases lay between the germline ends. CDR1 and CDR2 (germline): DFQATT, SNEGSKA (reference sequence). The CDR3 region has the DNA TGCAGTGCTAGTGCGCTCAGGGGCAACACTGAAGCTTTCTTT. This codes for CSASALRGNTEAFF.

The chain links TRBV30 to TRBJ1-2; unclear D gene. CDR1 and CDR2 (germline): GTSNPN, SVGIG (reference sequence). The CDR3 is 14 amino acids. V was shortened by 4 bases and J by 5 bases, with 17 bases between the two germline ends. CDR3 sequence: CAWTSTDLYYGYTF. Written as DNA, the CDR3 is TGTGCCTGGACCTCAACGGACTTATATTATGGCTACACCTTC.

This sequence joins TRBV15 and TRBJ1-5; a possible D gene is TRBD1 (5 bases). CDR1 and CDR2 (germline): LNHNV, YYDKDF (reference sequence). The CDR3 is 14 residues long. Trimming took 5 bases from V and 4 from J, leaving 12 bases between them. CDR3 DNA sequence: TGTGCCACCAGCCCTACCACAGGAAATCAGCCCCAGCATTTT. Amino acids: CATSPTTGNQPQHF. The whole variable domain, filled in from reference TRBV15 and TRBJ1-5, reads DAMVIQNPRYQVTQFGKPVTLSCSQTLNHNVMYWYQQKSSQAPKLLFHYYDKDFNNEADTPDNFQSRRPNTSFCFLDIRSPGLGDTAMYLCATSPTTGNQPQHFGDGTRLSIL.

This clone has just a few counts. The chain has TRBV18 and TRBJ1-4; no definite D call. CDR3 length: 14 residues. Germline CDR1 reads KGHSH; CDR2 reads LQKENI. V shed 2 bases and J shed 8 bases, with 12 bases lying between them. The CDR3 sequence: CASSPAAAGEKLFF. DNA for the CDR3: TGTGCCAGCTCACCAGCGGCAGCGGGGGAAAAACTGTTTTTT.

The CDR3 protein is CASSLKGQGFTPLHF. CDR3 nucleotides: TGCGCCAGCAGCTTGAAAGGACAGGGGTTTACACCCCTCCACTTT. The V gene is TRBV5-1, the J gene TRBJ1-6; 9 positions match TRBD1. The CDR3 totals 15 residues. J gave up 11 bases and V 1 base, and 7 bases lay outside the gene matches. Germline CDR1 SGHRS, CDR2 YFSETQ.